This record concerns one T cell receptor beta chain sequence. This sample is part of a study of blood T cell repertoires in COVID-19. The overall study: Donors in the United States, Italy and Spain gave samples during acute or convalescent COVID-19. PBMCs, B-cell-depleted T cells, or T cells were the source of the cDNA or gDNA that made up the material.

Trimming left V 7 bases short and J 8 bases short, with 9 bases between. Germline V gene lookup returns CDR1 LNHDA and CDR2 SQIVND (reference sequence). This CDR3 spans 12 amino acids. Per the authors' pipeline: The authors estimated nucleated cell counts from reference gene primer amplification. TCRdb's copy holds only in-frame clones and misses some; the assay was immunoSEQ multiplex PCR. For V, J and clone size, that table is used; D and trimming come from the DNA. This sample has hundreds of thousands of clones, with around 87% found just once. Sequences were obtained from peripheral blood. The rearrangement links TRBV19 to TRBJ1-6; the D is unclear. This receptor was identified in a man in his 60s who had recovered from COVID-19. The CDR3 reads CASKQVDSPLHF. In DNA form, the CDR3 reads TGTGCCAGTAAGCAGGTAGATTCACCCCTCCACTTT.